These T cell receptor beta chains were read from a single sample in a study of blood T cell repertoires in COVID-19. Assay: immunoSEQ multiplex PCR; the TCRdb copy retains only in-frame clones and omits some. The sample holds approximately 250,000 clones, approximately 90% seen once. The sequencing input was PBMCs or T cells enriched from blood (not recorded which). Receptors were obtained from a middle-aged woman with acute COVID-19. CDR3s include the opening cysteine and the closing phenylalanine or tryptophan. The D gene is left open where the match is weak. Clone size is shown for a subset of rows, as once, few, many or a class of expanded clone.

v_call: TRBV11-2; d_call: TRBD2; j_call: TRBJ2-1; clone_size: .; cdr3_aa: CASSFAPSGRGNEQFF; cdr3_nt: TGTGCCAGCAGCTTCGCCCCTAGCGGGAGGGGTAATGAGCAGTTCTTC
v_call: TRBV4-3; d_call: .; j_call: TRBJ2-1; clone_size: .; cdr3_aa: CASSRSLVNEQFF; cdr3_nt: TGCGCCAGCAGCCGCTCCTTAGTAAATGAGCAGTTCTTC
v_call: TRBV19; d_call: TRBD1; j_call: TRBJ2-1; clone_size: .; cdr3_aa: CASAARHHRQGKFAEQFF; cdr3_nt: TGTGCCAGCGCCGCCAGACACCATCGACAGGGTAAATTTGCTGAGCAGTTCTTC
v_call: TRBV29-1; d_call: TRBD2; j_call: TRBJ2-7; clone_size: .; cdr3_aa: CSVLWAGGYEQYF; cdr3_nt: TGCAGCGTCCTGTGGGCGGGGGGCTACGAGCAGTACTTC
v_call: TRBV5-6; d_call: .; j_call: TRBJ1-4; clone_size: .; cdr3_aa: CASSLSQLNEKLFF; cdr3_nt: TGTGCCAGCAGCTTAAGTCAGTTGAATGAAAAACTGTTTTTT
v_call: TRBV6-2/TRBV6-3; d_call: TRBD2; j_call: TRBJ2-3; clone_size: .; cdr3_aa: CASSYFRTSGSPQYF; cdr3_nt: TGTGCCAGCAGTTACTTTAGGACTAGCGGGAGTCCGCAGTATTTT
v_call: TRBV5-4; d_call: .; j_call: TRBJ2-3; clone_size: .; cdr3_aa: CASSLDRPTSTDTQYF; cdr3_nt: TGTGCCAGCAGCTTGGACAGGCCTACTAGCACAGATACGCAGTATTTT
v_call: TRBV18; d_call: .; j_call: TRBJ1-5; clone_size: .; cdr3_aa: CASTLLGRNSNQPQHF; cdr3_nt: TGTGCCAGCACTCTATTAGGGAGGAATAGCAATCAGCCCCAGCATTTT
v_call: TRBV2; d_call: TRBD1; j_call: TRBJ2-7; clone_size: .; cdr3_aa: CASSAQGSYEQYF; cdr3_nt: TGTGCCAGCAGCGCACAGGGGTCCTACGAGCAGTACTTC
v_call: TRBV7-9; d_call: TRBD1; j_call: TRBJ2-5; clone_size: once; cdr3_aa: CASSSIGDSQETQYF; cdr3_nt: TGTGCCAGCAGCTCAATAGGGGACAGCCAAGAGACCCAGTACTTC
v_call: TRBV19; d_call: TRBD1; j_call: TRBJ1-4; clone_size: .; cdr3_aa: CASLDRGRGEKLFF; cdr3_nt: TGTGCCAGCCTCGACAGGGGGCGCGGTGAAAAACTGTTTTTT
v_call: TRBV13; d_call: .; j_call: TRBJ2-2; clone_size: .; cdr3_aa: CASSSLRGNTGELFF; cdr3_nt: TGTGCCAGCAGCTCTTTACGGGGGAACACCGGGGAGCTGTTTTTT
v_call: TRBV6-2/TRBV6-3; d_call: TRBD2; j_call: TRBJ2-3; clone_size: once; cdr3_aa: CASSHLRLAGIPDTQYF; cdr3_nt: TGTGCCAGCAGTCATCTTCGACTAGCGGGAATCCCAGATACGCAGTATTTT
v_call: TRBV11-2; d_call: .; j_call: TRBJ2-5; clone_size: .; cdr3_aa: CASSLDPGGQETQYF; cdr3_nt: TGTGCCAGCAGCTTAGATCCCGGCGGACAAGAGACCCAGTACTTC
v_call: TRBV6-6; d_call: .; j_call: TRBJ1-1; clone_size: .; cdr3_aa: CASSPAGQNTEAFF; cdr3_nt: TGTGCCAGCAGTCCGGCCGGACAGAACACTGAAGCTTTCTTT
v_call: TRBV9; d_call: TRBD2; j_call: TRBJ2-3; clone_size: .; cdr3_aa: CASSASGLAGGLGTDTQYF; cdr3_nt: TGTGCCAGCAGCGCATCGGGACTAGCGGGAGGCCTAGGCACAGATACGCAGTATTTT
v_call: TRBV7-2; d_call: .; j_call: TRBJ2-7; clone_size: .; cdr3_aa: CASSLGALSYEQYF; cdr3_nt: TGTGCCAGCAGCTTAGGGGCCCTCTCCTACGAGCAGTACTTC
v_call: TRBV5-1; d_call: .; j_call: TRBJ2-3; clone_size: .; cdr3_aa: CASSLDSDTDTQYF; cdr3_nt: TGCGCCAGCAGCTTGGATAGCGACACAGATACGCAGTATTTT
v_call: TRBV3-1/TRBV3-2; d_call: .; j_call: TRBJ2-5; clone_size: once; cdr3_aa: CASSQREGTGGETQYF; cdr3_nt: TGTGCCAGCAGCCAACGAGAGGGAACCGGGGGAGAGACCCAGTACTTC
v_call: TRBV7-2; d_call: .; j_call: TRBJ2-7; clone_size: .; cdr3_aa: CATGWEVRGEQYF; cdr3_nt: TGTGCCACCGGGTGGGAGGTCCGGGGCGAGCAGTACTTC
v_call: TRBV6-5; d_call: TRBD1; j_call: TRBJ1-5; clone_size: once; cdr3_aa: CASSTRGQGQPQHF; cdr3_nt: TGTGCCAGCAGTACTCGCGGACAGGGCCAGCCCCAGCATTTT
v_call: TRBV5-3; d_call: .; j_call: TRBJ1-2; clone_size: .; cdr3_aa: CARSQDCNYGYTF; cdr3_nt: TGTGCCAGAAGCCAAGACTGTAACTATGGCTACACCTTC
v_call: TRBV2; d_call: .; j_call: TRBJ2-7; clone_size: .; cdr3_aa: CASKSQGYEQYF; cdr3_nt: TGTGCCAGCAAGTCCCAGGGATACGAGCAGTACTTC
v_call: TRBV5-1; d_call: TRBD2; j_call: TRBJ2-3; clone_size: .; cdr3_aa: CASSPGLAGYGDTQYF; cdr3_nt: TGCGCCAGCAGTCCTGGACTAGCGGGATATGGAGATACGCAGTATTTT
v_call: TRBV7-2; d_call: .; j_call: TRBJ2-3; clone_size: .; cdr3_aa: CASSLVGTQYF; cdr3_nt: TGTGCCAGCAGCTTAGTCGGTACGCAGTATTTT
v_call: TRBV18; d_call: .; j_call: TRBJ1-1; clone_size: .; cdr3_aa: CASSPPSSRGTEAFF; cdr3_nt: TGTGCCAGCTCACCACCTTCTTCCAGGGGCACTGAAGCTTTCTTT
v_call: TRBV14; d_call: .; j_call: TRBJ2-2; clone_size: once; cdr3_aa: CASSPSRPSAGELFF; cdr3_nt: TGTGCCAGCAGCCCCTCCCGGCCTAGCGCCGGGGAGCTGTTTTTT
v_call: TRBV6-2/TRBV6-3; d_call: TRBD1; j_call: TRBJ2-5; clone_size: once; cdr3_aa: CASSYSTLDRGRHQYF; cdr3_nt: TGTGCCAGCAGTTACTCGACCCTCGACAGGGGTCGTCACCAGTACTTC
v_call: TRBV7-2; d_call: .; j_call: TRBJ2-2; clone_size: .; cdr3_aa: CASSLARPEELFF; cdr3_nt: TGTGCCAGCAGCTTAGCGAGGCCGGAGGAGCTGTTTTTT
v_call: TRBV7-9; d_call: .; j_call: TRBJ2-3; clone_size: .; cdr3_aa: CASSFSEQPRTDTQYF; cdr3_nt: TGTGCCAGCAGCTTCTCCGAGCAACCGCGCACAGATACGCAGTATTTT
v_call: TRBV7-2; d_call: TRBD1; j_call: TRBJ2-7; clone_size: .; cdr3_aa: CASSSVYRGSEQYF; cdr3_nt: TGTGCCAGCAGCTCGGTTTACAGGGGCAGCGAGCAGTACTTC
v_call: TRBV30; d_call: .; j_call: TRBJ1-5; clone_size: once; cdr3_aa: CAWSVGQGQHF; cdr3_nt: TGTGCCTGGAGTGTTGGGCAGGGCCAGCATTTT
v_call: TRBV18; d_call: .; j_call: TRBJ2-5; clone_size: .; cdr3_aa: CASSPTPAAQETQYF; cdr3_nt: TGTGCCAGCTCGCCGACACCTGCTGCCCAAGAGACCCAGTACTTC
v_call: TRBV7-9; d_call: .; j_call: TRBJ1-2; clone_size: .; cdr3_aa: CASSSPTETGVDGYTF; cdr3_nt: TGTGCCAGCAGTTCCCCAACCGAGACGGGTGTGGATGGCTACACCTTC
v_call: TRBV18; d_call: .; j_call: TRBJ2-7; clone_size: once; cdr3_aa: CASSPAGADEQYF; cdr3_nt: TGTGCCAGCTCACCTGCAGGGGCGGACGAGCAGTACTTC
v_call: TRBV6-2/TRBV6-3; d_call: .; j_call: TRBJ1-5; clone_size: .; cdr3_aa: CASSLKGRGGLNQPQHF; cdr3_nt: TGTGCCAGCAGCCTCAAAGGTCGCGGGGGACTCAATCAGCCCCAGCATTTT
v_call: TRBV5-1; d_call: .; j_call: TRBJ2-5; clone_size: once; cdr3_aa: CASSWPHNPVNKETQYF; cdr3_nt: TGCGCCAGCAGCTGGCCGCACAACCCTGTGAATAAAGAGACCCAGTACTTC
v_call: TRBV3-1/TRBV3-2; d_call: .; j_call: TRBJ1-5; clone_size: .; cdr3_aa: CASSQDGGSRGPQHF; cdr3_nt: TGTGCCAGCAGCCAAGACGGAGGTTCCCGGGGGCCCCAGCATTTT
v_call: TRBV30; d_call: .; j_call: TRBJ1-4; clone_size: .; cdr3_aa: CAWSAPGATNEKLFF; cdr3_nt: TGTGCCTGGAGTGCCCCAGGGGCAACTAATGAAAAACTGTTTTTT
v_call: TRBV4-3; d_call: TRBD1; j_call: TRBJ2-6; clone_size: .; cdr3_aa: CASSRQGSGANVLTF; cdr3_nt: TGCGCCAGCAGCCGACAGGGATCCGGGGCCAACGTCCTGACTTTC
v_call: TRBV6-5; d_call: TRBD1; j_call: TRBJ1-3; clone_size: .; cdr3_aa: CASSYQDRGAYTIYF; cdr3_nt: TGTGCCAGCAGTTACCAGGACAGGGGCGCATACACCATATATTTT
v_call: TRBV19; d_call: TRBD1; j_call: TRBJ1-2; clone_size: once; cdr3_aa: CASSPTSTGGYGYTF; cdr3_nt: TGTGCCAGTAGTCCAACCTCGACAGGGGGGTATGGCTACACCTTC
v_call: TRBV5-1; d_call: .; j_call: TRBJ2-7; clone_size: few; cdr3_aa: CASSNGNNYEQYF; cdr3_nt: TGCGCCAGCAGCAACGGGAACAACTACGAGCAGTACTTC